The rows below give T cell receptor beta chains drawn from one sample of a study of shared clonotypes between healthy human individuals. Measured with immunoSEQ multiplex PCR; TCRdb has only the in-frame clones, and not every one. Of millions of clones in the sample, over 85% were seen once. Sequencing was carried out using naive CD4+ T cells sorted from blood. These receptors came from a man between 18 and 35 years old in good health. The CDR3 runs from the conserved cysteine through the conserved F or W. A D gene is named only where the DNA matches it firmly. Some rows mark clone size as missing; the rest say once, few, many or name a class of expanded clone.

cdr3_nt: TGTGCCAGCAGCCCCGGGATCTGGAAAGGCTACACCTTC
cdr3_aa: CASSPGIWKGYTF
j_call: TRBJ1-2
clone_size: NA
d_call: NA
v_call: TRBV9

cdr3_nt: TGCGCCAGCAGCGCACAGGGGCTGGGTGGAAACACCATATATTTT
cdr3_aa: CASSAQGLGGNTIYF
j_call: TRBJ1-3
clone_size: NA
d_call: TRBD1
v_call: TRBV4-1

cdr3_nt: TGTGCCAGCAGCCCTACCCCAGATACGCAGTATTTT
cdr3_aa: CASSPTPDTQYF
j_call: TRBJ2-3
clone_size: NA
d_call: NA
v_call: TRBV11-2

cdr3_nt: TGTGCCAGCAGCCGGACAGGGGCGGGTACAACTAATGAAAAACTGTTTTTT
cdr3_aa: CASSRTGAGTTNEKLFF
j_call: TRBJ1-4
clone_size: NA
d_call: TRBD1
v_call: TRBV27

cdr3_nt: TGCGCCAGCAGTTCTCTATCCTCTGGGGCCAACGTCCTGACTTTC
cdr3_aa: CASSSLSSGANVLTF
j_call: TRBJ2-6
clone_size: NA
d_call: NA
v_call: TRBV5-1

cdr3_nt: TGTGCCAGTAGGCTAGCGGGAGGAGAGACCCAGTACTTC
cdr3_aa: CASRLAGGETQYF
j_call: TRBJ2-5
clone_size: NA
d_call: TRBD2
v_call: TRBV19

cdr3_nt: TGTGCCAGCAGCTTTGTTGGACAGGGCAATCAGCCCCAGCATTTT
cdr3_aa: CASSFVGQGNQPQHF
j_call: TRBJ1-5
clone_size: NA
d_call: TRBD1
v_call: TRBV7-2

cdr3_nt: TGTGCCAGCAACCTGATTCAGGACGGGGAGCTGTTTTTT
cdr3_aa: CASNLIQDGELFF
j_call: TRBJ2-2
clone_size: NA
d_call: NA
v_call: TRBV7-2

cdr3_nt: TGTGCCAGCACCGTCATGGATGAGCAGTTCTTC
cdr3_aa: CASTVMDEQFF
j_call: TRBJ2-1
clone_size: NA
d_call: NA
v_call: TRBV7-9

cdr3_nt: TGTGCCAGTAGTCCCAGGCCCGGAAATAGCAATCAGCCCCAGCATTTT
cdr3_aa: CASSPRPGNSNQPQHF
j_call: TRBJ1-5
clone_size: NA
d_call: NA
v_call: TRBV19

cdr3_nt: TGTGCCAGCAGCCAGGGGAGACAGGGGATGAACACTGAAGCTTTCTTT
cdr3_aa: CASSQGRQGMNTEAFF
j_call: TRBJ1-1
clone_size: NA
d_call: TRBD1
v_call: TRBV7-2

cdr3_nt: TGTGCCAGCAGTGAACCGCGTAATGAAAAACTGTTTTTT
cdr3_aa: CASSEPRNEKLFF
j_call: TRBJ1-4
clone_size: NA
d_call: NA
v_call: TRBV2

cdr3_nt: TGCGCCAGCAGCTCCGGACTAGCGGCCTACACAGATACGCAGTATTTT
cdr3_aa: CASSSGLAAYTDTQYF
j_call: TRBJ2-3
clone_size: few
d_call: TRBD2
v_call: TRBV10-1

cdr3_nt: TGTGCCATCAGTGAGCCGACAGGGAAACCCTACGAGCAGTACTTC
cdr3_aa: CAISEPTGKPYEQYF
j_call: TRBJ2-7
clone_size: NA
d_call: TRBD1
v_call: TRBV10-3

cdr3_nt: TGCGCCAGCAGCTTGGCAGGGGCCGAAGAGACCCAGTACTTC
cdr3_aa: CASSLAGAEETQYF
j_call: TRBJ2-5
clone_size: NA
d_call: NA
v_call: TRBV5-1

cdr3_nt: TGTGCCAGCAGCGTAGCACAGGGCTCCTACGAGCAGTACTTC
cdr3_aa: CASSVAQGSYEQYF
j_call: TRBJ2-7
clone_size: NA
d_call: NA
v_call: TRBV9

cdr3_nt: TGTGCCAGCAGTTCCCAGGATGGAGGCAATCAGCCCCAGCATTTT
cdr3_aa: CASSSQDGGNQPQHF
j_call: TRBJ1-5
clone_size: NA
d_call: NA
v_call: TRBV6-5

cdr3_nt: TGCAGTTTATCTAGGGGGCCAGGAGAGACCCAGTACTTC
cdr3_aa: CSLSRGPGETQYF
j_call: TRBJ2-5
clone_size: NA
d_call: TRBD1
v_call: TRBV29-1

cdr3_nt: TGCGCCAGCAGTCGTGACTACAGGGGCTGGAGTAGAAACACCATATATTTT
cdr3_aa: CASSRDYRGWSRNTIYF
j_call: TRBJ1-3
clone_size: once
d_call: TRBD1
v_call: TRBV4-3

cdr3_nt: TGCGCCAGCAGCCAAGAGGCAGTTAATGAAAAACTGTTTTTT
cdr3_aa: CASSQEAVNEKLFF
j_call: TRBJ1-4
clone_size: NA
d_call: NA
v_call: TRBV4-3

cdr3_nt: TGTGCCAGCAGCTTGTTGATCCCCGGGTCCCAGAATTCACCCCTCCACTTT
cdr3_aa: CASSLLIPGSQNSPLHF
j_call: TRBJ1-6
clone_size: NA
d_call: NA
v_call: TRBV11-2

cdr3_nt: TGTGCCAGCAGCCAAGCCACGGGGCGGGATTGGACCGGGGAGCTGTTTTTT
cdr3_aa: CASSQATGRDWTGELFF
j_call: TRBJ2-2
clone_size: NA
d_call: NA
v_call: TRBV14

cdr3_nt: TGTGCCAGCAGCTTGGGGACTTTAAATCAGCCCCAGCATTTT
cdr3_aa: CASSLGTLNQPQHF
j_call: TRBJ1-5
clone_size: NA
d_call: NA
v_call: TRBV5-6

cdr3_nt: TGTGCCAGCAGCGTAGCGGGGGGTAGCGGAGGGCAAGAGACCCAGTACTTC
cdr3_aa: CASSVAGGSGGQETQYF
j_call: TRBJ2-5
clone_size: NA
d_call: TRBD2
v_call: TRBV9

cdr3_nt: TGTGCCAGCAGTGAAAGTGGCGGGGGTCAGCCCCAGCATTTT
cdr3_aa: CASSESGGGQPQHF
j_call: TRBJ1-5
clone_size: NA
d_call: NA
v_call: TRBV6-1

cdr3_nt: TGTGCCAGTAGTATTTGGGAGAACACTGAAGCTTTCTTT
cdr3_aa: CASSIWENTEAFF
j_call: TRBJ1-1
clone_size: NA
d_call: NA
v_call: TRBV19

cdr3_nt: TGTGCCAGCAGCCTGGAGAGGGCCCCCTACGAGCAGTACTTC
cdr3_aa: CASSLERAPYEQYF
j_call: TRBJ2-7
clone_size: NA
d_call: NA
v_call: TRBV5-5

cdr3_nt: TGTGCCAGCAGTGGCCGACAGGGGAACACTGAAGCTTTCTTT
cdr3_aa: CASSGRQGNTEAFF
j_call: TRBJ1-1
clone_size: NA
d_call: TRBD1
v_call: TRBV6-5

cdr3_nt: TGTGCCAGCAGCGAACAGGGGAGCTCCTACGAGCAGTACTTC
cdr3_aa: CASSEQGSSYEQYF
j_call: TRBJ2-7
clone_size: NA
d_call: TRBD1
v_call: TRBV9

cdr3_nt: TGTGCCAGCAGTCTCCAGGGGGTTAACTATGGCTACACCTTC
cdr3_aa: CASSLQGVNYGYTF
j_call: TRBJ1-2
clone_size: NA
d_call: TRBD1
v_call: TRBV28

cdr3_nt: TGTGCCAGCAGCTCGTATCCGGGACAGGGGACAGATACGCAGTATTTT
cdr3_aa: CASSSYPGQGTDTQYF
j_call: TRBJ2-3
clone_size: NA
d_call: TRBD1
v_call: TRBV7-9

cdr3_nt: TGCGCCAGCACACGATGGGTACGATTCTACGAGCAGTACTTC
cdr3_aa: CASTRWVRFYEQYF
j_call: TRBJ2-7
clone_size: NA
d_call: NA
v_call: TRBV10-1

cdr3_nt: TGTGCCATCAGTGACGGCCCCAGAACTGGAAACACCATATATTTT
cdr3_aa: CAISDGPRTGNTIYF
j_call: TRBJ1-3
clone_size: NA
d_call: NA
v_call: TRBV10-3

cdr3_nt: TGTGCCAGCACTCACCGGTCCGGGCCCCCTGAAGCTTTCTTT
cdr3_aa: CASTHRSGPPEAFF
j_call: TRBJ1-1
clone_size: NA
d_call: NA
v_call: TRBV2

cdr3_nt: TGTGCCAGCAGCCCAATCCCGGGGGTTGGCACAGATACGCAGTATTTT
cdr3_aa: CASSPIPGVGTDTQYF
j_call: TRBJ2-3
clone_size: NA
d_call: NA
v_call: TRBV2

cdr3_nt: TGTGCCAGCAGTGAACCCGCTACACCCCTCCACTTT
cdr3_aa: CASSEPATPLHF
j_call: TRBJ1-6
clone_size: NA
d_call: NA
v_call: TRBV6-1

cdr3_nt: TGCGCCAGCAGCCTAAGGATCGGCACTGAAGCTTTCTTT
cdr3_aa: CASSLRIGTEAFF
j_call: TRBJ1-1
clone_size: NA
d_call: NA
v_call: TRBV4-1

cdr3_nt: TGCGCCAGCAGCTTGATGGGGGTCCCAGATACGCAGTATTTT
cdr3_aa: CASSLMGVPDTQYF
j_call: TRBJ2-3
clone_size: NA
d_call: NA
v_call: TRBV5-1

cdr3_nt: TGTGCCAGCAAGTTTAGGGGGAGCACAGATACGCAGTATTTT
cdr3_aa: CASKFRGSTDTQYF
j_call: TRBJ2-3
clone_size: NA
d_call: NA
v_call: TRBV2

cdr3_nt: TGCGCCAGCAGCCACCCGACTAGCGGGAGAGAAGAGACCCAGTACTTC
cdr3_aa: CASSHPTSGREETQYF
j_call: TRBJ2-5
clone_size: NA
d_call: TRBD2
v_call: TRBV5-1

cdr3_nt: TGCGCCAGCAGCCAAGATGGGCTAGCGGGAACCTACGAGCAGTACTTC
cdr3_aa: CASSQDGLAGTYEQYF
j_call: TRBJ2-7
clone_size: once
d_call: TRBD2
v_call: TRBV4-3

cdr3_nt: TGTGCCAGCAGCCTTACAGAATTTGCTAATGAAAAACTGTTTTTT
cdr3_aa: CASSLTEFANEKLFF
j_call: TRBJ1-4
clone_size: NA
d_call: NA
v_call: TRBV28

cdr3_nt: TGTGCCAGTAGTACCGGGACAGGGGCAAACACCATATATTTT
cdr3_aa: CASSTGTGANTIYF
j_call: TRBJ1-3
clone_size: NA
d_call: TRBD1
v_call: TRBV19

cdr3_nt: TGTGCCAGCAGTCCCCAGGGGGCTGGGGAGACCCAGTACTTC
cdr3_aa: CASSPQGAGETQYF
j_call: TRBJ2-5
clone_size: NA
d_call: TRBD1
v_call: TRBV2

cdr3_nt: TGTGCCTGGAGTAGACAGGGGTACAATGAAAAACTGTTTTTT
cdr3_aa: CAWSRQGYNEKLFF
j_call: TRBJ1-4
clone_size: NA
d_call: TRBD1
v_call: TRBV30

cdr3_nt: TGTGCCAGCAGTGACAGGGGGCAGCCCCAGCATTTT
cdr3_aa: CASSDRGQPQHF
j_call: TRBJ1-5
clone_size: NA
d_call: TRBD1
v_call: TRBV6-6

cdr3_nt: TGTGCCAGCTCCCGAACAGGGGCCGTGTCCTTACAAGAGACCCAGTACTTC
cdr3_aa: CASSRTGAVSLQETQYF
j_call: TRBJ2-5
clone_size: NA
d_call: TRBD1
v_call: TRBV18

cdr3_nt: TGCGCCAGCAGCCAAGATCTCAGGGGAGGGGAAAAACTGTTTTTT
cdr3_aa: CASSQDLRGGEKLFF
j_call: TRBJ1-4
clone_size: NA
d_call: NA
v_call: TRBV4-3

cdr3_nt: TGTGCCAGCAGTGAGGCACGTAGTGGGCAGCCCCAGCATTTT
cdr3_aa: CASSEARSGQPQHF
j_call: TRBJ1-5
clone_size: NA
d_call: NA
v_call: TRBV6-1

cdr3_nt: TGTGCCAGCAGCTACATAGGGACTAGCGGGAGAACAGATACGCAGTATTTT
cdr3_aa: CASSYIGTSGRTDTQYF
j_call: TRBJ2-3
clone_size: NA
d_call: TRBD2
v_call: TRBV7-2

cdr3_nt: TGTGCCAGCAGCCCTGGGACTGGAAACACCATATATTTT
cdr3_aa: CASSPGTGNTIYF
j_call: TRBJ1-3
clone_size: NA
d_call: NA
v_call: TRBV7-2